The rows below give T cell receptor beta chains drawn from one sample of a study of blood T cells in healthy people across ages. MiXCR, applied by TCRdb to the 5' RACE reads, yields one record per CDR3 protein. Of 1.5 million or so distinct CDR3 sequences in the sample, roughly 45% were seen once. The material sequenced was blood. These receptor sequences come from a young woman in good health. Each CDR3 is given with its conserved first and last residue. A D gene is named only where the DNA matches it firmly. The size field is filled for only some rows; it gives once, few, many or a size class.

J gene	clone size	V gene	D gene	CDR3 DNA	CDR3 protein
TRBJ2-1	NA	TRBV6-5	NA	TGTGCCAGCAGTTTGGTAGGGGGAGTAATGAATGAGCAGTTCTTC	CASSLVGGVMNEQFF
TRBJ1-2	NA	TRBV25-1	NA	TGTGCCAGCAGAGCCTGGATCCCCCTCATCGGGGGCTACACCTTC	CASRAWIPLIGGYTF
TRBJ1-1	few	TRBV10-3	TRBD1	TGTGCCATCAGACGACAGGGCGAGAACACTGAAGCTTTCTTT	CAIRRQGENTEAFF
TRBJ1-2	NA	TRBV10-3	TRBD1	TGTGCCATCAGTGAGGGAGGGGGCGAGTATGGCTACACCTTC	CAISEGGGEYGYTF
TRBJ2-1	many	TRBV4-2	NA	TGTGCCAGCAGCCAAGAGGGGGGATCCTACAATGAGCAGTTCTTC	CASSQEGGSYNEQFF
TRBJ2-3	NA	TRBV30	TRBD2	TGTGGACTTCGGGCTAGCGGTTTCACAGATACGCAGTATTTT	CGLRASGFTDTQYF
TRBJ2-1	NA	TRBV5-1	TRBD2	TGCGCCAGCAGAATCGGGGGGATGAGCTCCTACGAGCAGTTCTTC	CASRIGGMSSYEQFF
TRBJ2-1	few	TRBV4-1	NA	TGCGCCAGCAGCCGGAGCGGGTTACTAGACAATGAGCAGTTCTTC	CASSRSGLLDNEQFF
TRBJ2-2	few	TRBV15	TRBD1	TGTGCCACCAGCAGAGAGCAACCGGGACAGGGGCCCGGGGAGCTGTTTTTT	CATSREQPGQGPGELFF
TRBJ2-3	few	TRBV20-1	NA	TGCAGTGCTAGAGATGGGGGGATAGGTACAGATACGCAGTATTTT	CSARDGGIGTDTQYF
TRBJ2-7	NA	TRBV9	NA	TGTGCCAGCAGCGTCGGGGGACGGGATGAGCAGTACTTC	CASSVGGRDEQYF
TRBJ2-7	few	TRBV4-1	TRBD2	TGCGCCAGCAGCCAAGATCTACCTAGCGGGAGCCACGAGCAGTACTTC	CASSQDLPSGSHEQYF
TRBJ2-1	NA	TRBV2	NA	TGTGCCAGCAGTGCCCAGAACGGTGAGCAGTTCTTC	CASSAQNGEQFF
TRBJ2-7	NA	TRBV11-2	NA	TGTGCCAGCAGCCCATACAACTACGAGCAGTACTTC	CASSPYNYEQYF
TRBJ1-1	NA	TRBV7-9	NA	TGTGCCAGCAGCTTAAAGACGGGGACTGAAGCTTTCTTT	CASSLKTGTEAFF
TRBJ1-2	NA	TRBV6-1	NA	TGTGCCAGCAGTGAAGGCCCTGACCCCTATGGCTACACCTTC	CASSEGPDPYGYTF
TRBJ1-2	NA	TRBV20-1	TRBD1	TGCAGTGCTAGACCTCCGACAGGGAATGGCTACACCTTC	CSARPPTGNGYTF
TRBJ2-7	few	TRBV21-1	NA	TGTGCCAGCGGGCCAGGGGCCTACGAGCAGTACTTC	CASGPGAYEQYF
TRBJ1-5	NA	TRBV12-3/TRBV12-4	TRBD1	TGTGCCAGCAGGGGCGGACAGGGAACAAATAGCAATCAGCCCCAGCATTTT	CASRGGQGTNSNQPQHF
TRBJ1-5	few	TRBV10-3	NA	TGTGCCATCAGTGATCCCGGGTTCGGTTATCTGGGACAGCCCCAGCATTTT	CAISDPGFGYLGQPQHF
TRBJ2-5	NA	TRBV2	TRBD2	TGTGCCAACCGCCGGGGGGAAGAGACCCAGTACTTC	CANRRGEETQYF
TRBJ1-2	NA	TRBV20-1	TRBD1	TGCAGTGGCACGACAGGGGGCGGCTATGGCTACACCTTC	CSGTTGGGYGYTF
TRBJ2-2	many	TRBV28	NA	TGTGCCAGCAGTTCTGGGCTGGGGCACACCGGGGAGCTGTTTTTT	CASSSGLGHTGELFF
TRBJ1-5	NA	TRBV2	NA	TGTGCCAGCAGTGAAACCCAGGAGGCCCCCCAGCATTTT	CASSETQEAPQHF
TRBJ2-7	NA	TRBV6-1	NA	TGTGCCAGCAGATCCTCGGGGACAAAGACCTACGAGCAGTACTTC	CASRSSGTKTYEQYF
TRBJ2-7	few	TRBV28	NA	TGTGCCAGCAGTTCTCCAGGACCGACGGACGAGCAGTACTTC	CASSSPGPTDEQYF
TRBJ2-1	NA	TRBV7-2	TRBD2	TGTGCCAGCAGACCTAGCGGGAGGGTGAACAATGAGCAGTTCTTC	CASRPSGRVNNEQFF
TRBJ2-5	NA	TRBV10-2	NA	TGCGCCTGTGGTGGGGGGGCAGGGGAGACCCAGTACTTC	CACGGGAGETQYF
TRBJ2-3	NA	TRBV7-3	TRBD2	TGTGCCAGCAGCTTAAACAGGATAGCGGGGGGCAGCACAGATACGCAGTATTTT	CASSLNRIAGGSTDTQYF
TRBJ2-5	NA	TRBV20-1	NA	TGCAGTGCTAATCGACAGACCCAGTACTTC	CSANRQTQYF
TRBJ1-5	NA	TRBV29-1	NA	TGCAGCGTTGGGGGGGAGAATCAGCCCCAGCATTTT	CSVGGENQPQHF
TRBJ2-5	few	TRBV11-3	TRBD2	TGTGCCAGCAGGGAAAGCGGGAGTATACAGACCCAGTACTTC	CASRESGSIQTQYF
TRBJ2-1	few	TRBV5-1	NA	TGCGCCAGCAGCTTGGAGTTTGTACAGGGTGACTACAATGAGCAGTTCTTC	CASSLEFVQGDYNEQFF
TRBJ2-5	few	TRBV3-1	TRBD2	TGTGCCAGCAGCCAAGAGGCCGGACTAGCGGGAAGAAACAGGGAGACCCAGTACTTC	CASSQEAGLAGRNRETQYF
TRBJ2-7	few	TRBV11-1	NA	TGTGCCAGCAGCCGATCTACGGACGGGATTCTGCACTACGAGCAGTACTTC	CASSRSTDGILHYEQYF
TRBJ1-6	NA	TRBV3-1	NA	TGTGCCAGCAGCCAAGATTCTTACGGGATTAATTCACCCCTCCACTTT	CASSQDSYGINSPLHF
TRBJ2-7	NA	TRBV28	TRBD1	TGTGCCAGCAGCCTCGGACAGGGGAAGGACGAGCAGTACTTC	CASSLGQGKDEQYF
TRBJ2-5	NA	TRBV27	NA	TGTGCCAGCAGTTTACACAACCAAGAGACCCAGTACTTC	CASSLHNQETQYF
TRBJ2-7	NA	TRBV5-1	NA	TGCGCCAGCAGCGTTGGGGACGCATCCTACGAGCAGTACTTC	CASSVGDASYEQYF
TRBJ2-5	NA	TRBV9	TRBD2	TGTGCCAGCAGCGTAGCCCCAACTAGCGGGGGCCAAGAGACCCAGTACTTC	CASSVAPTSGGQETQYF
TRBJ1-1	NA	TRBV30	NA	TGTGCCTGGAGTCTGGGCAGGGCGAACACTGAAGCTTTCTTT	CAWSLGRANTEAFF
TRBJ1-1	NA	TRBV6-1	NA	TGTGCCAGTGGCGTCGGGGCCACTGAAGCTTTCTTT	CASGVGATEAFF
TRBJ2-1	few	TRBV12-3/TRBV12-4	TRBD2	TGTGCCACTTCTCGGGACGGGGGGGCTAACAATGAGCAGTTCTTC	CATSRDGGANNEQFF
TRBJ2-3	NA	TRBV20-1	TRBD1	TGCAGTGCTAGAGGGGGACAGGGGGGAGCCGATACGCAGTATTTT	CSARGGQGGADTQYF
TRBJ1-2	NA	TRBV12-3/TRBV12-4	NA	TGTGCCAGCACCGAAGGATCAGTTGGCTACACCTTC	CASTEGSVGYTF
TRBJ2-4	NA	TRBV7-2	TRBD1	TGTGCCAGCAGCCCCCGACAGGGCGATTTTGGAAACATTCAGTACTTC	CASSPRQGDFGNIQYF
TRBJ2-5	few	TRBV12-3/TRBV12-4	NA	TGTGCCAGCAGTCCGGGAACGGTAGAGACCCAGTACTTC	CASSPGTVETQYF
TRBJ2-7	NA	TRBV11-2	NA	TGTGCCAGCAGCTACGTCCACGGAGTGGAGCAGTACTTC	CASSYVHGVEQYF
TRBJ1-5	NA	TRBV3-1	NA	TGTGCCAGCAGCCAAGCCGGGGCAGGGAATAATCAGCCCCAGCATTTT	CASSQAGAGNNQPQHF
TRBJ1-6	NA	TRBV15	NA	TGTGCCACCAGTGAGGGATATTCACCCCTCCACTTT	CATSEGYSPLHF
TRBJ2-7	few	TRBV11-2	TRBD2	TGTGCCAGCAGCACCTTGGGGACTAGCGTCATGTCCGAGCAGTACTTC	CASSTLGTSVMSEQYF
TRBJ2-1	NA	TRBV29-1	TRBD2	TGCAGCGCCTCGACTAGCGGTGATGAGCAGTTCTTC	CSASTSGDEQFF
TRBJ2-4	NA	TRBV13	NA	TGTGCCAGCAGCTCCAGACGGGTAGCCAAAAACATTCAGTACTTC	CASSSRRVAKNIQYF
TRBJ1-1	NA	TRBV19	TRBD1	TGTGCCAGTAGCCGCGGATTTCGACAGGGGAACACTGAAGCTTTCTTT	CASSRGFRQGNTEAFF
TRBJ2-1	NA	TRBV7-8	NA	TGTGCCAGCAGCTTAGTTAGGGGGAGGGCCGCGGAGACCCAGTTCTTC	CASSLVRGRAAETQFF
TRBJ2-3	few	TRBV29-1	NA	TGCAGCGTTGAAGCCAAGGGGACCCACGGCGCAGATACGCAGTATTTT	CSVEAKGTHGADTQYF